Listed here is a single TCR beta chain. Its antigen remains unidentified. One end of the junction fails to match germline, which may point to a read error. In the same sample, other DNA sequences code for this CDR3. From the cysteine through the phenylalanine, the CDR3 covers 14 amino acids. Just CDR3 DNA is preserved here, 42 bases in frame from base 1. The germline V gene (reference sequence) gives CDR1 as PRHDT and CDR2 as FYEKMQ. Robust positive staining for Merkel cell polyomavirus Large T antigen was observed by immunohistochemistry in the tumors of all patients. The study included about a dozen Merkel cell carcinoma patients who had robust KLL-tetramer+ populations, above 0.04% of CD8+ T cells, in blood and/or cultured TIL. Every patient was Caucasian, and patient ages ranged from roughly 45 to 80 years, with a median of approximately 66 years. Lymph node tumors were analyzed for patients with unknown primaries who presented with nodal disease, or when there was not enough primary tissue.

The data are from a study of tumor-infiltrating T cells and Merkel cell polyomavirus (dated by TCRdb to about 2017). About the study as a whole: In Merkel cell carcinoma patients, the study examined CD8+ T cells specific for the Merkel cell polyomavirus KLL epitope. Patients came in at different disease stages and had a median follow-up of around 3 years, ranging from roughly 1.1 to 6.0 years. Varied, non-standardized therapies, including chemotherapy, radiation and immunotherapies, were received by the patients. In 14 to 15 samples, KLL-tetramer-sorted cells taken from blood or tumor-infiltrating lymphocytes underwent TRB sequencing, as did 11 to 12 matched whole-tumor samples. Most whole-tumor samples were obtained as 25-micron curls cut from formalin-fixed, paraffin-embedded tissue blocks. Across the study, one tumor sample was a frozen nodal tumor digest and one was a flash-frozen core biopsy of a metastasis.

Library preparation was by the immunoSEQ multiplex PCR assay. Genomic DNA extraction, TRB sequencing and normalization were carried out by Adaptive Biotechnologies (Seattle, WA). In the original analysis: Clonality was computed as one minus Shannon entropy of productive TRB sequences normalized by log2 of unique productive sequences. KLL-specific clonotypes in tumors were identified by matching TCRbeta CDR3 amino acid sequences to those from the tetramer-sorted sample of each patient. The source is immuneACCESS, and TCRdb retained only in-frame sequences with V and J called. Part of the clones is not carried over; for the studies checked, unresolved V genes explain less than half of this, and the remainder is unexplained. The V and J calls and clone size come from that table; D and trimming were worked out from the DNA. Recorded for this sample are 2,000 to 2,500 clones; roughly 98% of them occurred a single time. Roughly 2.5% of the sample goes to the ten largest clones.

Overall results and qualifications from the work: KLL-specific TRB repertoires proved diverse and largely private: among around 380 unique sequences, only one clonotype was public, and a couple of patients shared that clonotype. Because the study covered only a single viral epitope, T cells targeting other Merkel cell polyomavirus epitopes were not captured. A higher intratumoral fraction of KLL-specific T cells (roughly 1.8-18% versus roughly 0-0.14%) was associated with significantly improved MCC-specific survival. The small sample size of the study (n ≈ 13 patients) is recognized as a limitation. A significant MCC-specific survival advantage (P = 0.0051) was associated with tumors having more unique KLL-specific clonotypes (roughly 5-120 vs 0-3).

The sample consisted of lymph node tissue. Recombination joined TRBV13 with TRBJ2-1; TRBD1 is perhaps the D gene, given 5 matching bases. This clonotype originated in a man aged 65 to 85 with Merkel cell carcinoma. The bases are TGTGCCAGCAGCCGCAGGGTTGCCTATAATGAGCAGTTCTTC. Translated, this is CASSRRVAYNEQFF.